This entry is about one TCR beta chain. Its antigen remains unidentified. Peripheral blood came from all dose cohorts at three timepoints. The sample belongs to a study of OX40 agonist ivuxolimab in advanced cancers. Study information: Enrolled patients in dose escalation had cancers that were hepatocellular carcinoma, melanoma, renal cell or head and neck cancer. At around 81% male, the cohort had a mean age of about 60 years, ranging from about 23 to 79. Study-wide results and limits: Expanded clones were, on average, more numerous among CD8+ T cells than CD4+.

Profiling relied on immunoSEQ multiplex PCR, and the TCRdb table lists in-frame clones only, not all of them. The sample lists about 48,000 clones; more than 65% were seen once. CDR3 length: 13 amino acids. CDR1 and CDR2 from the germline V gene are LGHNA and YSLEER. With 2 bases clipped from V and 7 bases from J, the junction kept 3 bases outside the gene matches. Source: CD4+ or CD8+ T cells sorted from blood, taken in a trial of the OX40 agonist ivuxolimab. The TCR originated in an adult with an advanced solid tumor such as melanoma, head and neck, liver or kidney cancer. The chain has TRBV4-3 and TRBJ1-2, with TRBD1 identical over 8 bases. The CDR3 sequence is CASSQTGGLGYTF. CDR3 bases: TGCGCCAGCAGCCAAACAGGGGGTCTTGGCTACACCTTC.